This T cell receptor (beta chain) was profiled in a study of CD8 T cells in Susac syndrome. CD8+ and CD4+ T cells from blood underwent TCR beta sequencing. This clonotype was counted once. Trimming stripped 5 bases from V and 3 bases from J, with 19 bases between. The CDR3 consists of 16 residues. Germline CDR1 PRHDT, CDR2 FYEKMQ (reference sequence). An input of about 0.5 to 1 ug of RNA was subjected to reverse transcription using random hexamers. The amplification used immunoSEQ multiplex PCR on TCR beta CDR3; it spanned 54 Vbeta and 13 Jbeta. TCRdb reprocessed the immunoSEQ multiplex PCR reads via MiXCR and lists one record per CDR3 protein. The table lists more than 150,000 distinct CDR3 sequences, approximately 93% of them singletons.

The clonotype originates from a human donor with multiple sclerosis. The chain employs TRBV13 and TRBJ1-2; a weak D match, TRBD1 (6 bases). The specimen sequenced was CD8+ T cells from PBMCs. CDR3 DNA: TGTGCCAGCAGCCTACGCCTGGACAGATTTGACTATGGCTACACCTTC. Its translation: CASSLRLDRFDYGYTF. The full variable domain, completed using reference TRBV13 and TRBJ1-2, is AAGVIQSPRHLIKEKRETATLKCYPIPRHDTVYWYQQGPGQDPQFLISFYEKMQSDKGSIPDRFSAQQFSDYHSELNMSSLELGDSALYFCASSLRLDRFDYGYTFGSGTRLTVV.